This TCR beta chain was profiled in a study of shared clonotypes between healthy human individuals. Whole-study context: The composition of the donors was two women and three men aged 18 to 49.

CD4+ cells underwent separation, giving CD45RA+ naive and CD45RA-negative memory subsets. Looked up from germline, CDR1 is LNHDA and CDR2 is SQIVND (reference sequence). The CDR3 runs to 16 residues. The V end was cut by 5 bases, the J end by 0 bases, with 14 bases between. Methods used by the authors: Filtering differed, since immunoSEQ gave only junction sequences and no quality scores. Sequencing was performed with immunoSEQ multiplex PCR; in TCRdb, only in-frame clones are kept and a portion is missing. The V and J calls and clone size come from that table; D and trimming were worked out from the DNA. Here the sample spans roughly 1,100,000 clones, about three quarters being singletons.

The material sequenced was memory CD4+ T cells sorted from blood. Subset here: CD45RA-negative fraction. The V call is TRBV19, the J call TRBJ1-5; no firm D call. This sequence originates from a man aged 18 to 29 in good health. The CDR3 bases are TGTGCCAGTAGTCCGACCCTCGGAAATAGCAATCAGCCCCAGCATTTT. Its protein is CASSPTLGNSNQPQHF. The whole variable domain, remainder taken from reference TRBV19 and TRBJ1-5, is DGGITQSPKYLFRKEGQNVTLSCEQNLNHDAMYWYRQDPGQGLRLIYYSQIVNDFQKGDIAEGYSVSREKKESFPLTVTSAQKNPTAFYLCASSPTLGNSNQPQHFGDGTRLSIL.